These T cell receptor beta chains were read from a single sample in a study of CD8 T cells in ankylosing spondylitis. TCRdb independently ran MiXCR on the 5' RACE reads; one entry per CDR3 protein. Seen here are 100,000 to 150,000 distinct CDR3 sequences, 17% observed once, and the top ten hold approximately 30%. Sample: blood, either unsorted or a sorted T cell fraction (not recorded which). Receptor source: a male donor with ankylosing spondylitis. The CDR3 runs from the conserved cysteine through the conserved F or W. Each record gives: CDR3 protein, CDR3 DNA, clone size, J gene, D gene, V gene. D genes are given only for firm matches. A clone size is listed for some rows: how often the clone was seen (once, few, many), or a class if it is expanded.

CASGRGGTEAFF,TGCGCCAGCGGCCGGGGTGGCACTGAAGCTTTCTTT,few,TRBJ1-1,.,TRBV5-1
CSALSNAEGYTF,TGCAGCGCCCTCTCGAACGCGGAGGGCTACACCTTC,few,TRBJ1-2,.,TRBV29-1
CASSPRWNEQFF,TGTGCCAGCAGCCCAAGGTGGAATGAGCAGTTCTTC,.,TRBJ2-1,.,TRBV7-8
CSARDNEKLFF,TGCAGTGCTAGGGATAATGAAAAACTGTTTTTT,few,TRBJ1-4,.,TRBV20-1
CASSARQGWYEQYF,TGTGCCAGCAGCGCCCGACAGGGTTGGTACGAGCAGTACTTC,.,TRBJ2-7,TRBD1,TRBV7-2
CATLGRGMHIQYF,TGTGCCACCCTAGGGCGGGGGATGCACATTCAGTACTTC,.,TRBJ2-4,TRBD2,TRBV27
CASSLMPGSTEAFF,TGTGCCAGCAGTCTCATGCCAGGGAGCACTGAAGCTTTCTTT,.,TRBJ1-1,.,TRBV27
CASSLVVGQNYEQYF,TGTGCCAGCAGTTTAGTGGTTGGACAAAACTACGAGCAGTACTTC,few,TRBJ2-7,.,TRBV12-3/TRBV12-4
CASSLFKGQGVGEQFF,TGTGCCAGCAGTTTATTCAAGGGACAGGGAGTCGGTGAGCAGTTCTTC,.,TRBJ2-1,TRBD1,TRBV28
CASSARQVAGDGDTQYF,TGTGCCAGCAGCGCCCGTCAGGTAGCGGGAGATGGAGATACGCAGTATTTT,few,TRBJ2-3,TRBD2,TRBV9
CASSQAPLAGHQPQHF,TGCGCCAGCAGCCAAGCGCCCTTGGCGGGTCATCAGCCCCAGCATTTT,few,TRBJ1-5,.,TRBV4-1
CATSGAAYNEQFF,TGTGCCACCTCGGGCGCCGCTTACAATGAGCAGTTCTTC,few,TRBJ2-1,.,TRBV6-2/TRBV6-3
CASSGIAGGIHEQYF,TGTGCCAGCAGTGGAATAGCGGGAGGTATCCACGAGCAGTACTTC,.,TRBJ2-7,TRBD2,TRBV2
CASSEGSNQPQHF,TGTGCCAGCAGTGAAGGTAGCAATCAGCCCCAGCATTTT,few,TRBJ1-5,.,TRBV6-1
CSARDLGETYNEQFF,TGCAGTGCTAGAGATTTGGGCGAGACCTACAATGAGCAGTTCTTC,.,TRBJ2-1,.,TRBV20-1
CASSTKAGASTDTQYF,TGTGCCAGCAGCACAAAAGCGGGGGCTAGCACAGATACGCAGTATTTT,.,TRBJ2-3,TRBD2,TRBV9
CASSLGNYEQYF,TGTGCCAGCAGCCTCGGAAACTACGAGCAGTACTTC,many,TRBJ2-7,.,TRBV6-5
CASIGTEGLEYF,TGTGCCAGCATTGGTACTGAAGGGCTTGAGTACTTC,few,TRBJ2-7,.,TRBV2
CASWSTSGRRPYEQYF,TGTGCCAGCTGGAGCACTAGCGGGAGAAGACCCTACGAGCAGTACTTC,.,TRBJ2-7,TRBD2,TRBV2
CASSDPATGELFF,TGTGCCAGCAGTGACCCAGCCACCGGGGAGCTGTTTTTT,.,TRBJ2-2,.,TRBV6-1
CASASGLFYEQYF,TGTGCTAGTGCCTCCGGGCTTTTCTACGAGCAGTACTTC,few,TRBJ2-7,.,TRBV12-5
CASSLPVISYNEQFF,TGTGCCAGCAGCTTACCGGTAATATCCTACAATGAGCAGTTCTTC,.,TRBJ2-1,.,TRBV7-8
CASSLPRDRVQDTGELFF,TGTGCCAGCAGCCTCCCCCGGGACAGGGTGCAGGACACCGGGGAGCTGTTTTTT,.,TRBJ2-2,TRBD1,TRBV9
CASSRTGAEAFF,TGTGCCAGCAGCCGAACGGGAGCCGAAGCTTTCTTT,few,TRBJ1-1,.,TRBV4-2
CASRGDPYEQYF,TGTGCCAGCAGGGGCGACCCCTACGAGCAGTACTTC,.,TRBJ2-7,.,TRBV12-3/TRBV12-4
CASSIDVNNEQFF,TGTGCCAGTAGTATAGATGTCAACAATGAGCAGTTCTTC,few,TRBJ2-1,.,TRBV19
CASSYRDFSYEQYF,TGCGCCAGCAGTTATCGCGATTTCTCCTACGAGCAGTACTTC,few,TRBJ2-7,.,TRBV4-1
CASREGVRAKNIQYF,TGTGCCAGCAGAGAGGGAGTACGCGCCAAAAACATTCAGTACTTC,few,TRBJ2-4,.,TRBV28
CSALNVGVPGEKLFF,TGCAGTGCTCTGAATGTGGGTGTCCCGGGTGAAAAACTGTTTTTT,many,TRBJ1-4,.,TRBV20-1
CASSYFGLGAYEQYF,TGTGCCAGCAGTTACTTCGGGTTAGGGGCCTACGAGCAGTACTTC,few,TRBJ2-7,.,TRBV6-5
CASLFGTSTVDEQFF,TGTGCCAGCCTTTTCGGGACTAGCACTGTTGATGAGCAGTTCTTC,.,TRBJ2-1,TRBD2,TRBV28
CSVGAADLAKNIQYF,TGCAGCGTTGGTGCGGCCGATCTAGCCAAAAACATTCAGTACTTC,many,TRBJ2-4,.,TRBV29-1
CASSATGFSSYEQYF,TGTGCCAGCAGCGCCACAGGGTTTTCTTCCTACGAGCAGTACTTC,few,TRBJ2-7,.,TRBV9
CASSLEVETYNSPLHF,TGTGCCAGCAGCTTGGAAGTGGAAACCTATAATTCACCCCTCCACTTT,.,TRBJ1-6,.,TRBV5-6
CASSERQGGFYEQYF,TGTGCCAGCAGTGAAAGACAGGGCGGGTTCTACGAGCAGTACTTC,.,TRBJ2-7,TRBD1,TRBV25-1
CASSFSPPSGRAYYNEQFF,TGTGCCAGCAGTTTTTCCCCTCCTAGCGGGAGGGCCTACTACAATGAGCAGTTCTTC,few,TRBJ2-1,TRBD2,TRBV28
CASSGRTAPYEQYF,TGTGCCAGCAGTGGAAGGACAGCCCCCTACGAGCAGTACTTC,few,TRBJ2-7,.,TRBV28
CASSPGTGGTYGYTF,TGTGCCAGCAGCCCTGGGACAGGGGGCACCTATGGCTACACCTTC,.,TRBJ1-2,TRBD1,TRBV4-2
CASRYSGRHEQFF,TGTGCCAGCAGATACAGCGGGAGGCATGAGCAGTTCTTC,few,TRBJ2-1,TRBD2,TRBV14
CASSFSRLAGRSGYNEQFF,TGTGCCAGCAGCTTCTCCCGGCTAGCGGGAAGATCGGGATACAATGAGCAGTTCTTC,.,TRBJ2-1,TRBD2,TRBV7-8
CASSQTRPSSYNSPLHF,TGTGCCAGCAGCCAAACTAGGCCGAGCTCCTATAATTCACCCCTCCACTTT,few,TRBJ1-6,.,TRBV16
CATSDLIEGNNEQFF,TGTGCCACCAGTGATTTGATCGAGGGAAACAATGAGCAGTTCTTC,.,TRBJ2-1,.,TRBV24-1
CASSLTSGDYEQYF,TGTGCCAGCAGCCTAACTAGCGGGGACTACGAGCAGTACTTC,.,TRBJ2-7,TRBD2,TRBV3-1
CASSLAAGEQYF,TGCGCCAGCAGCTTGGCCGCGGGAGAGCAGTACTTC,.,TRBJ2-7,.,TRBV5-1
CASSSLSGELFF,TGTGCCAGCAGTTCTTTGTCCGGGGAGCTGTTTTTT,.,TRBJ2-2,.,TRBV27
CASSLESNEQFF,TGTGCCAGCAGCTTGGAATCCAATGAGCAGTTCTTC,.,TRBJ2-1,.,TRBV5-5
CASEGGSYNEQFF,TGTGCCAGTGAGGGGGGGAGTTACAATGAGCAGTTCTTC,many,TRBJ2-1,.,TRBV19
CASSASGRAIADTQYF,TGTGCCAGCAGCGCTAGCGGGAGGGCCATCGCAGATACGCAGTATTTT,.,TRBJ2-3,TRBD2,TRBV9
CASSPTLAGQNIQYF,TGTGCCAGCAGCCCAACTCTAGCGGGGCAAAACATTCAGTACTTC,few,TRBJ2-4,TRBD2,TRBV9
CASSLLGLSTEAFF,TGTGCCAGCAGTTTATTGGGGTTGAGCACTGAAGCTTTCTTT,many,TRBJ1-1,.,TRBV27
CASSHRDSLPWANVLTF,TGCGCCAGCAGCCACCGCGACAGCCTCCCCTGGGCCAACGTCCTGACTTTC,.,TRBJ2-6,.,TRBV4-3
CSATPRTVLLSEQYF,TGCAGTGCTACCCCCAGGACAGTGCTCCTTTCCGAGCAGTACTTC,.,TRBJ2-7,.,TRBV20-1
CASSHSGEETQYF,TGTGCCAGTAGCCACAGCGGAGAAGAGACCCAGTACTTC,.,TRBJ2-5,.,TRBV19
CASSLGGWENEKLFF,TGCGCCAGCAGCTTGGGGGGCTGGGAGAATGAAAAACTGTTTTTT,.,TRBJ1-4,.,TRBV5-1
CASSLTGSLLYEQYF,TGTGCCAGCAGCTTGACAGGGTCCCTCCTCTACGAGCAGTACTTC,.,TRBJ2-7,.,TRBV5-5
CASSTTGVDTDTQYF,TGTGCCAGCAGTACGACAGGGGTGGACACAGATACGCAGTATTTT,.,TRBJ2-3,TRBD1,TRBV28
CSARDHSGTDTQYF,TGCAGTGCTAGAGATCACAGTGGTACAGATACGCAGTATTTT,few,TRBJ2-3,.,TRBV20-1
CASTGPGLGTEAFF,TGTGCCAGCACCGGACCGGGGTTGGGCACTGAAGCTTTCTTT,.,TRBJ1-1,.,TRBV7-9
CASSWGLPPGELFF,TGTGCCAGCAGTTGGGGACTCCCTCCCGGGGAGCTGTTTTTT,.,TRBJ2-2,.,TRBV27
CASSLDPGAREQYF,TGTGCCAGCAGCTTAGATCCGGGGGCGAGGGAGCAGTACTTC,.,TRBJ2-7,.,TRBV11-2